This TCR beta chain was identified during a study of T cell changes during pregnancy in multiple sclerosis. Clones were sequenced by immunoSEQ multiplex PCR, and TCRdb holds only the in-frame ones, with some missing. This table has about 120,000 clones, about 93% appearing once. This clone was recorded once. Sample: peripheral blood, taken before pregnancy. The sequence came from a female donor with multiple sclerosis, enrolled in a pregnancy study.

This chain's CDR3 is CASSRAGVDYNEQFF. In DNA form, the CDR3 reads TGTGCCAGCAGTCGAGCGGGAGTGGACTACAATGAGCAGTTCTTC. The chain recombines TRBV2 with TRBJ2-1; 8 bases align to TRBD2. V shed 5 bases and J 3 bases; nucleotides not matched to a gene: 6. The CDR3 runs 15 residues. The germline V gene encodes CDR1 SNHLY and CDR2 FYNNEI.